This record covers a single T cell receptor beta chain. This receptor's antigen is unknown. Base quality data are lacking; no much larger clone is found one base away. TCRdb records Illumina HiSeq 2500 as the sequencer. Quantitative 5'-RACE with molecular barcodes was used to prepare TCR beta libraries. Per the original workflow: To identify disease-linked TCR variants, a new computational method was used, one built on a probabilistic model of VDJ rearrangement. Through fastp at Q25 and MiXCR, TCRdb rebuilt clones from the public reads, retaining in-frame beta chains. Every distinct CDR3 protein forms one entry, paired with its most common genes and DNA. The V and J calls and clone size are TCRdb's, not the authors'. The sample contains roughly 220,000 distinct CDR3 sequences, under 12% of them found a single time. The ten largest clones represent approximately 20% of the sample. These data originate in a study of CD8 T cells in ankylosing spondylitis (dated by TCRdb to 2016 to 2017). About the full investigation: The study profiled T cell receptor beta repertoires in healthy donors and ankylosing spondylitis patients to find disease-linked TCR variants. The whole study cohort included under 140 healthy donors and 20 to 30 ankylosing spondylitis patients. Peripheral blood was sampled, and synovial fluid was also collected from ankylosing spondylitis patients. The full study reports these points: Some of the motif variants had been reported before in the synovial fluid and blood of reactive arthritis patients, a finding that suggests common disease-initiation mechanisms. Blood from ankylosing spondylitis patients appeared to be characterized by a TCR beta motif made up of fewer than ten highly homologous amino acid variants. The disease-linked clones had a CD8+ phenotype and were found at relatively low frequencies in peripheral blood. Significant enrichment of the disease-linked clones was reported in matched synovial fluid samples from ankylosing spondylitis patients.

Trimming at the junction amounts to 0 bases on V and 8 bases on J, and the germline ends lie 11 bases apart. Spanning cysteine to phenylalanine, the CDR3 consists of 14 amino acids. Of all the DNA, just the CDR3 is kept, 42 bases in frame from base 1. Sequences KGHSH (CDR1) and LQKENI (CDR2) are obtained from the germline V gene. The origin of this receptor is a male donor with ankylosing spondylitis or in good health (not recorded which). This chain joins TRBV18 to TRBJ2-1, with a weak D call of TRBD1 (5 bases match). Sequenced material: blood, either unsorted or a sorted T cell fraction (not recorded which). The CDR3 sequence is CASSPPQQGDEQFF. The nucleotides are TGTGCCAGCTCACCACCGCAGCAGGGCGATGAGCAGTTCTTC.